Listed below are T cell receptor beta chains from one sample, sequenced in a study of T cell repertoires in cytomegalovirus infection. TCRdb reanalysed the reads using MiXCR and keeps one entry per CDR3 protein. Of about 890,000 distinct CDR3 sequences in the sample, roughly 30% were seen once. These receptors lack a known antigen. The specimen comprised cultured CD8+ T cells from PBMCs, sampled from culture after CMV antigen stimulation. The origin of the receptors is a human donor in good health (CMV status not recorded). Some clones in this sample may be carry-over from other donors' samples. The CDR3 runs from the conserved cysteine through the conserved F or W. Fields, in order: D gene, CDR3 length, V gene, J gene, clone size, CDR3 protein, CDR3 DNA. The D gene is left open where the match is weak. Rows may omit the clone size; those that give it use once, few, many or a size class.

d_call: TRBD2
cdr3_length: 18
v_call: TRBV28
j_call: TRBJ2-3
clone_size: few
cdr3_aa: CASTATGLAGTVADTQYF
cdr3_nt: TGTGCCAGCACCGCCACGGGACTAGCAGGCACCGTGGCAGATACGCAGTATTTT

d_call: TRBD1
cdr3_length: 14
v_call: TRBV15
j_call: TRBJ1-5
clone_size: -
cdr3_aa: CATSMGQLNQPQHF
cdr3_nt: TGTGCCACCAGCATGGGACAGTTAAATCAGCCCCAGCATTTT

d_call: -
cdr3_length: 13
v_call: TRBV27
j_call: TRBJ2-3
clone_size: -
cdr3_aa: CASSFQLGDTQYF
cdr3_nt: TGTGCCAGCAGTTTCCAATTAGGAGATACGCAGTATTTT

d_call: TRBD1
cdr3_length: 15
v_call: TRBV15
j_call: TRBJ1-4
clone_size: -
cdr3_aa: CATSSGQGAGEKLFF
cdr3_nt: TGTGCCACCAGCAGTGGACAGGGGGCGGGAGAAAAACTGTTTTTT

d_call: -
cdr3_length: 17
v_call: TRBV19
j_call: TRBJ2-7
clone_size: -
cdr3_aa: CASSIPSTEYITYEQYF
cdr3_nt: TGTGCCAGTAGTATACCATCTACAGAATACATCACCTACGAGCAGTACTTC

d_call: TRBD1
cdr3_length: 14
v_call: TRBV5-4
j_call: TRBJ1-2
clone_size: many
cdr3_aa: CASSSGTDNYGYTF
cdr3_nt: TGTGCCAGCAGTTCCGGGACAGATAACTATGGCTACACCTTC

d_call: -
cdr3_length: 14
v_call: TRBV6-5
j_call: TRBJ2-2
clone_size: -
cdr3_aa: CASSPSRSSGELFF
cdr3_nt: TGTGCCAGCAGCCCCAGCCGAAGTTCCGGGGAGCTGTTTTTT

d_call: TRBD2
cdr3_length: 16
v_call: TRBV7-2
j_call: TRBJ2-1
clone_size: -
cdr3_aa: CASSLGAGEYYNEQFF
cdr3_nt: TGTGCCAGCAGCTTAGGGGCGGGGGAGTACTACAATGAGCAGTTCTTC

d_call: TRBD1
cdr3_length: 17
v_call: TRBV6-2/TRBV6-3
j_call: TRBJ2-2
clone_size: few
cdr3_aa: CASSPYSWTGYAGELFF
cdr3_nt: TGTGCCAGCAGTCCCTACTCTTGGACAGGGTACGCCGGGGAGCTGTTTTTT

d_call: -
cdr3_length: 13
v_call: TRBV7-6
j_call: TRBJ2-1
clone_size: many
cdr3_aa: CASSYTGRNEQFF
cdr3_nt: TGTGCCAGCAGTTATACAGGGCGCAATGAGCAGTTCTTC

d_call: -
cdr3_length: 14
v_call: TRBV20-1
j_call: TRBJ1-2
clone_size: -
cdr3_aa: CSARYYSANYGYTF
cdr3_nt: TGCAGTGCTAGATACTACTCGGCTAACTATGGCTACACCTTC

d_call: TRBD1
cdr3_length: 10
v_call: TRBV2
j_call: TRBJ2-4
clone_size: -
cdr3_aa: CASRGDSQYF
cdr3_nt: TGTGCCAGCAGGGGGGACAGCCAGTACTTC

d_call: TRBD1
cdr3_length: 17
v_call: TRBV12-5
j_call: TRBJ2-3
clone_size: few
cdr3_aa: CASGFYPGQGVSDTQYF
cdr3_nt: TGTGCTAGTGGTTTTTACCCGGGACAGGGAGTGTCTGATACGCAGTATTTT

d_call: -
cdr3_length: 15
v_call: TRBV6-5
j_call: TRBJ1-5
clone_size: few
cdr3_aa: CASSAGSYSNQPQHF
cdr3_nt: TGTGCCAGCAGCGCAGGGAGTTATAGCAATCAGCCCCAGCATTTT

d_call: -
cdr3_length: 17
v_call: TRBV5-5
j_call: TRBJ1-1
clone_size: few
cdr3_aa: CASSPRAGQLYSTEAFF
cdr3_nt: TGTGCCAGCAGCCCTCGGGCAGGGCAATTGTATAGCACTGAAGCTTTCTTT

d_call: -
cdr3_length: 13
v_call: TRBV12-3/TRBV12-4
j_call: TRBJ1-5
clone_size: few
cdr3_aa: CASTFGKGQPQHF
cdr3_nt: TGTGCCAGCACCTTCGGGAAAGGTCAGCCCCAGCATTTT

d_call: -
cdr3_length: 13
v_call: TRBV12-3/TRBV12-4
j_call: TRBJ1-2
clone_size: many
cdr3_aa: CASSLGGVYGYTF
cdr3_nt: TGTGCCAGCAGCTTAGGGGGAGTATATGGCTACACCTTC

d_call: TRBD2
cdr3_length: 17
v_call: TRBV5-1
j_call: TRBJ2-3
clone_size: -
cdr3_aa: CASSLYSGLAGIPTQYF
cdr3_nt: TGCGCCAGCAGCTTGTACTCGGGACTAGCGGGAATCCCAACGCAGTATTTT

d_call: TRBD1
cdr3_length: 15
v_call: TRBV7-6
j_call: TRBJ1-2
clone_size: few
cdr3_aa: CASIPRGGYNYGYTF
cdr3_nt: TGTGCCAGCATCCCGAGAGGGGGCTATAACTATGGCTACACCTTC

d_call: TRBD1
cdr3_length: 16
v_call: TRBV6-4
j_call: TRBJ2-4
clone_size: few
cdr3_aa: CASSRRQGFSKNIQYF
cdr3_nt: TGTGCCAGCAGTAGAAGACAGGGGTTTAGCAAAAACATTCAGTACTTC

d_call: -
cdr3_length: 14
v_call: TRBV20-1
j_call: TRBJ2-5
clone_size: -
cdr3_aa: CSARDRQGHKTQYF
cdr3_nt: TGCAGTGCTAGAGATCGTCAGGGACATAAGACCCAGTACTTC

d_call: -
cdr3_length: 15
v_call: TRBV9
j_call: TRBJ1-5
clone_size: -
cdr3_aa: CASSVDLSKNQPQHF
cdr3_nt: TGTGCCAGCAGCGTAGATTTGTCAAAGAATCAGCCCCAGCATTTT

d_call: -
cdr3_length: 15
v_call: TRBV7-6
j_call: TRBJ2-3
clone_size: many
cdr3_aa: CASSFRGRFTDTQYF
cdr3_nt: TGTGCCAGCAGCTTCAGGGGCAGGTTCACAGATACGCAGTATTTT

d_call: TRBD2
cdr3_length: 17
v_call: TRBV19
j_call: TRBJ2-1
clone_size: -
cdr3_aa: CASTPWGSGSPKDEQFF
cdr3_nt: TGTGCCAGTACCCCCTGGGGTAGCGGGAGCCCTAAAGATGAGCAGTTCTTC

d_call: -
cdr3_length: 15
v_call: TRBV7-2
j_call: TRBJ2-1
clone_size: many
cdr3_aa: CASKYRDTSYNEQFF
cdr3_nt: TGTGCCAGCAAATACCGGGACACTTCATACAATGAGCAGTTCTTC

d_call: -
cdr3_length: 13
v_call: TRBV19
j_call: TRBJ2-1
clone_size: few
cdr3_aa: CASSIRVRDEQFF
cdr3_nt: TGTGCCAGTAGTATACGGGTTAGGGATGAGCAGTTCTTC

d_call: -
cdr3_length: 14
v_call: TRBV29-1
j_call: TRBJ1-3
clone_size: -
cdr3_aa: CSVEDPGSGNTIYF
cdr3_nt: TGCAGCGTTGAAGACCCCGGCTCCGGAAACACCATATATTTT

d_call: TRBD1
cdr3_length: 15
v_call: TRBV28
j_call: TRBJ2-4
clone_size: few
cdr3_aa: CASRSKGTGKNIQYF
cdr3_nt: TGTGCCAGCAGGAGTAAGGGGACAGGGAAAAACATTCAGTACTTC

d_call: -
cdr3_length: 14
v_call: TRBV7-9
j_call: TRBJ2-2
clone_size: few
cdr3_aa: CASGLQGDTGELFF
cdr3_nt: TGTGCCAGCGGGTTACAGGGAGACACCGGGGAGCTGTTTTTT

d_call: TRBD2
cdr3_length: 15
v_call: TRBV7-2
j_call: TRBJ2-1
clone_size: many
cdr3_aa: CASSLVSGGTNEQFF
cdr3_nt: TGTGCCAGCAGCTTAGTGAGCGGGGGGACCAATGAGCAGTTCTTC

d_call: TRBD1
cdr3_length: 15
v_call: TRBV4-1
j_call: TRBJ2-7
clone_size: few
cdr3_aa: CASSLMDRGAYEQYF
cdr3_nt: TGCGCCAGCAGCCTTATGGACAGGGGGGCATACGAGCAGTACTTC

d_call: -
cdr3_length: 13
v_call: TRBV5-6
j_call: TRBJ1-1
clone_size: -
cdr3_aa: CASSLEAIPEAFF
cdr3_nt: TGTGCCAGCAGCCTCGAGGCCATCCCTGAAGCTTTCTTT

d_call: TRBD2
cdr3_length: 13
v_call: TRBV7-6
j_call: TRBJ2-1
clone_size: few
cdr3_aa: CASGLYSGAEQFF
cdr3_nt: TGTGCCAGCGGTCTTTATAGCGGGGCTGAGCAGTTCTTC

d_call: -
cdr3_length: 12
v_call: TRBV4-1
j_call: TRBJ2-1
clone_size: -
cdr3_aa: CASSQDKEGEFF
cdr3_nt: TGCGCCAGCAGCCAAGATAAAGAGGGCGAGTTCTTC

d_call: -
cdr3_length: 16
v_call: TRBV7-3
j_call: TRBJ2-5
clone_size: -
cdr3_aa: CASSLRPDRGGETQYF
cdr3_nt: TGTGCCAGCAGCTTAAGGCCCGACAGGGGAGGGGAGACCCAGTACTTC

d_call: -
cdr3_length: 15
v_call: TRBV10-3
j_call: TRBJ2-7
clone_size: -
cdr3_aa: CAISESTDRRYEQYF
cdr3_nt: TGTGCCATCAGTGAGTCGACAGACCGTCGGTACGAGCAGTACTTC

d_call: -
cdr3_length: 12
v_call: TRBV7-2
j_call: TRBJ1-5
clone_size: few
cdr3_aa: CASSATGQPQHF
cdr3_nt: TGTGCCAGCAGCGCGACCGGTCAGCCCCAGCATTTT

d_call: -
cdr3_length: 14
v_call: TRBV7-9
j_call: TRBJ1-2
clone_size: many
cdr3_aa: CASSPSSRVDGYTF
cdr3_nt: TGTGCCAGCAGCCCATCATCCAGGGTGGATGGCTACACCTTC

d_call: TRBD2
cdr3_length: 18
v_call: TRBV4-1
j_call: TRBJ2-1
clone_size: -
cdr3_aa: CASSQDFHGSGGANEQFF
cdr3_nt: TGCGCCAGCAGCCAAGACTTTCATGGTAGCGGGGGGGCCAATGAGCAGTTCTTC

d_call: TRBD1
cdr3_length: 15
v_call: TRBV4-1
j_call: TRBJ2-3
clone_size: -
cdr3_aa: CASSPGDRAADTQYF
cdr3_nt: TGCGCCAGCAGCCCCGGGGACAGGGCCGCAGATACGCAGTATTTT

d_call: -
cdr3_length: 14
v_call: TRBV11-2
j_call: TRBJ1-2
clone_size: -
cdr3_aa: CASSLDRSPNGYTF
cdr3_nt: TGTGCCAGCAGCTTAGATCGGAGTCCCAATGGCTACACCTTC

d_call: -
cdr3_length: 12
v_call: TRBV2
j_call: TRBJ1-2
clone_size: -
cdr3_aa: CASSEALNVYTF
cdr3_nt: TGTGCCAGCAGTGAAGCGCTTAACGTCTACACCTTC

d_call: TRBD1
cdr3_length: 14
v_call: TRBV12-3/TRBV12-4
j_call: TRBJ2-1
clone_size: many
cdr3_aa: CASSEFGQGNEQFF
cdr3_nt: TGTGCCAGCAGTGAATTCGGACAGGGGAATGAGCAGTTCTTC

d_call: TRBD1
cdr3_length: 17
v_call: TRBV15
j_call: TRBJ1-1
clone_size: few
cdr3_aa: CATSRGGTGRTNTEAFF
cdr3_nt: TGTGCCACCAGCAGAGGTGGGACAGGGAGGACCAACACTGAAGCTTTCTTT

d_call: TRBD2
cdr3_length: 14
v_call: TRBV7-6
j_call: TRBJ2-1
clone_size: many
cdr3_aa: CASSLEALAVEQFF
cdr3_nt: TGTGCCAGCAGCTTAGAGGCACTAGCGGTTGAGCAGTTCTTC

d_call: TRBD1
cdr3_length: 15
v_call: TRBV6-6
j_call: TRBJ1-6
clone_size: -
cdr3_aa: CASSYGTEDNSPLHF
cdr3_nt: TGTGCCAGCAGTTATGGGACAGAGGATAATTCACCCCTCCACTTT

d_call: -
cdr3_length: 17
v_call: TRBV6-9
j_call: TRBJ2-5
clone_size: -
cdr3_aa: CASIIDRDKAAGETQYF
cdr3_nt: TGTGCCAGCATTATCGACCGGGACAAGGCTGCGGGGGAGACCCAGTACTTC

d_call: -
cdr3_length: 15
v_call: TRBV11-2
j_call: TRBJ2-2
clone_size: many
cdr3_aa: CASSPWGQGTGELFF
cdr3_nt: TGTGCCAGTTCCCCCTGGGGGCAAGGCACCGGGGAGCTGTTTTTT

d_call: TRBD2
cdr3_length: 14
v_call: TRBV6-1
j_call: TRBJ2-2
clone_size: few
cdr3_aa: CASITSGGTGELFF
cdr3_nt: TGTGCCAGCATAACTAGCGGCGGCACCGGGGAGCTGTTTTTT

d_call: TRBD2
cdr3_length: 17
v_call: TRBV4-1
j_call: TRBJ2-3
clone_size: few
cdr3_aa: CASSLYAGGGASDTQYF
cdr3_nt: TGCGCCAGCAGCCTTTATGCGGGCGGGGGGGCTTCAGATACGCAGTATTTT

d_call: -
cdr3_length: 14
v_call: TRBV7-8
j_call: TRBJ2-2
clone_size: many
cdr3_aa: CASSDSIGTGELFF
cdr3_nt: TGTGCCAGCAGCGACTCTATCGGGACCGGGGAGCTGTTTTTT

d_call: -
cdr3_length: 15
v_call: TRBV7-8
j_call: TRBJ2-2
clone_size: many
cdr3_aa: CASSLSPPGTGELFF
cdr3_nt: TGTGCCAGCAGCTTATCTCCCCCCGGCACCGGGGAGCTGTTTTTT

d_call: -
cdr3_length: 15
v_call: TRBV10-2
j_call: TRBJ1-1
clone_size: -
cdr3_aa: CASSESFARYTEAFF
cdr3_nt: TGCGCCAGCAGTGAGTCGTTTGCTCGATACACTGAAGCTTTCTTT

d_call: -
cdr3_length: 15
v_call: TRBV28
j_call: TRBJ2-3
clone_size: -
cdr3_aa: CASNERETTSDTQYF
cdr3_nt: TGTGCCAGCAACGAAAGGGAGACTACCTCAGATACGCAGTATTTT

d_call: TRBD1
cdr3_length: 16
v_call: TRBV6-5
j_call: TRBJ2-2
clone_size: -
cdr3_aa: CASSYSDRAGTGELFF
cdr3_nt: TGTGCCAGCAGTTACTCGGACAGGGCCGGCACCGGGGAGCTGTTTTTT

d_call: -
cdr3_length: 16
v_call: TRBV24-1
j_call: TRBJ2-3
clone_size: -
cdr3_aa: CATSEEAMISSDTQYF
cdr3_nt: TGTGCCACCAGTGAGGAGGCTATGATAAGTTCAGATACGCAGTATTTT

d_call: -
cdr3_length: 12
v_call: TRBV6-1
j_call: TRBJ2-5
clone_size: few
cdr3_aa: CASTGIRETQYF
cdr3_nt: TGTGCCTCAACAGGGATAAGGGAGACCCAGTACTTC